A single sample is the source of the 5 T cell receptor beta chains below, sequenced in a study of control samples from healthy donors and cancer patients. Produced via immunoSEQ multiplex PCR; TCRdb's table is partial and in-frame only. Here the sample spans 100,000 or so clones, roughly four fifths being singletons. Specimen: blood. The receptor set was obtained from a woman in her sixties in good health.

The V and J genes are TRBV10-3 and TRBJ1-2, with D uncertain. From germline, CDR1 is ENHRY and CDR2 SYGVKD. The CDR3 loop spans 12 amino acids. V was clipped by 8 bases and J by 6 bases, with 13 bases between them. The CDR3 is CAIPSGWDGYTF. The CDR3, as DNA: TGTGCCATCCCAAGTGGGTGGGATGGCTACACCTTC.

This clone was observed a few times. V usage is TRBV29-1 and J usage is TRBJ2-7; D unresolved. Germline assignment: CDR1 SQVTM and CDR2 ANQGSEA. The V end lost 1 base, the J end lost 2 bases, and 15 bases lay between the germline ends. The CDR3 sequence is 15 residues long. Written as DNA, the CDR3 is TGCAGCGTTGAAGGGGTACAATATAGCCCCTACGAGCAGTACTTC. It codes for CSVEGVQYSPYEQYF.

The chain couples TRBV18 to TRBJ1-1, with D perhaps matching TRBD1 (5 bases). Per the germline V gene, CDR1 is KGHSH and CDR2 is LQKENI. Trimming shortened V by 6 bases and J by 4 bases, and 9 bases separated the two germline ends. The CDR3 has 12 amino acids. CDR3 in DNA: TGTGCCAGCTCCGTGACAGCCACTGAAGCTTTCTTT. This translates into CASSVTATEAFF.

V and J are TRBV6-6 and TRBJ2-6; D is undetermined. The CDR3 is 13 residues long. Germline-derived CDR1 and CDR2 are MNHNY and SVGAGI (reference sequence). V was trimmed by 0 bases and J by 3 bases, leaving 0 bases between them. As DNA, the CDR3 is TGTGCCAGCAGTTACTCTGGGGCCAACGTCCTGACTTTC. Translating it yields CASSYSGANVLTF.

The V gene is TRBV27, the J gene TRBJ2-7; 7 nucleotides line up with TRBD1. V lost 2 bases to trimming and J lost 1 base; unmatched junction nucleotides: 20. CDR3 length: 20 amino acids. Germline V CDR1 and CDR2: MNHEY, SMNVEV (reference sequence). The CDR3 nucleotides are TGTGCCAGCAGTTTAAATTACAGGGGCCTCGTTTCAGGGTATTCCTACGAGCAGTACTTC. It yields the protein CASSLNYRGLVSGYSYEQYF.